One and the same sample provided the 23 T cell receptor beta chains below, sequenced in a study of cytomegalovirus exposure and HLA in healthy donors. It was with 60 Vbeta and 13 Jbeta primers that the PCR ran. Measured with immunoSEQ multiplex PCR; TCRdb has only the in-frame clones, and not every one. Its table lists 50,000 or so clones. What was sequenced was PBMCs. These TCRs come from a man in his fifties in good health and CMV-seropositive.

V and J are TRBV7-2 and TRBJ1-3; maybe TRBD1 (5 bases). The CDR3 has 14 residues. Trimming shortened V by 4 bases and J by 4 bases, and 11 bases separated the two germline ends. Looked up from germline, CDR1 is SGHTA and CDR2 is FQGNSA. The CDR3 protein is CASSSREVGNTIYF. The CDR3 DNA follows: TGTGCCAGCAGCTCCAGGGAGGTGGGAAACACCATATATTTT.

This chain uses TRBV7-2 with TRBJ2-1; 11 bases are shared with TRBD2. This CDR3 is built from 16 residues. Germline CDR1 reads SGHTA; CDR2 reads FQGNSA. Germline trimming cut 7 bases from V and 5 bases from J; bases unmatched to any gene: 10. The CDR3 here is CASTRGSGGVDNEQFF. CDR3 nucleotide sequence: TGTGCCAGCACAAGGGGTAGCGGGGGGGTCGACAATGAGCAGTTCTTC.

The chain is built from TRBV30 and TRBJ2-5; D uncertain. The CDR3 spans 11 residues. The germline gives CDR1 GTSNPN, CDR2 SVGIG (reference sequence). Trimming left V 0 bases short and J 5 bases short, with 4 bases between. The CDR3 sequence: CAWSVRETQYF. The CDR3 nucleotides are TGTGCCTGGAGTGTTCGGGAGACCCAGTACTTC. Full variable domain (missing parts from reference TRBV30 and TRBJ2-5): SQTIHQWPATLVQPVGSPLSLECTVEGTSNPNLYWYRQAAGRGLQLLFYSVGIGQISSEVPQNLSASRPQDRQFILSSKKLLLSDSGFYLCAWSVRETQYFGPGTRLLVL.

J is TRBJ2-2 and V is TRBV5-1; D might be TRBD1 (6 bases). Trimming took 0 bases from V and 0 from J, leaving 12 bases between them. Germline values: CDR1 SGHRS, CDR2 YFSETQ. CDR3 length: 17 residues. CDR3 residues: CASSLVQGPANTGELFF. DNA of the CDR3: TGCGCCAGCAGCTTGGTTCAGGGGCCGGCGAACACCGGGGAGCTGTTTTTT.

The chain joins TRBV19 to TRBJ2-1; 8 nucleotides align to TRBD2. Germline CDR1 is LNHDA and CDR2 is SQIVND (reference sequence). After removal of 7 bases from V and 0 bases from J, the junction contained 5 bases not matched to a gene. This CDR3 has 15 amino acids. The CDR3, as DNA: TGTGCCAGTACGGATGCGGGAGGCTCCTACAATGAGCAGTTCTTC. Its protein product is CASTDAGGSYNEQFF.

The gene calls are TRBV2 and TRBJ1-1; TRBD1 might be the D (5 bases). The CDR3 spans 13 residues. Deletions cut 4 bases from V and 5 bases from J, with 11 bases between. The germline V gene encodes CDR1 SNHLY and CDR2 FYNNEI. The CDR3 loop is CASSVGGMTEAFF. In DNA form, the CDR3 reads TGTGCCAGCAGTGTGGGGGGGATGACTGAAGCTTTCTTT. The entire variable domain, with the rest obtained from reference TRBV2 and TRBJ1-1, is as follows: EPEVTQTPSHQVTQMGQEVILRCVPISNHLYFYWYRQILGQKVEFLVSFYNNEISEKSEIFDDQFSVERPDGSNFTLKIRSTKLEDSAMYFCASSVGGMTEAFFGQGTRLTVV.

This chain joins TRBV15 and TRBJ1-2, with D possibly TRBD1 on 6 matching bases. The V gene's germline CDR1 is LNHNV and CDR2 YYDKDF (reference sequence). The CDR3 has 15 amino acids. Trimming left V 8 bases short and J 4 bases short, with 20 bases between. CDR3 sequence reads: CATSLGAGAVYGYTF. The CDR3 DNA is TGTGCCACCTCACTTGGAGCGGGGGCAGTCTATGGCTACACCTTC.

This chain uses TRBV2 with TRBJ1-6; 8 bases are a match to TRBD1. The junction had 6 bases not matched to a gene; V was cut back by 5 bases and J by 9 bases. The germline CDR1 and CDR2 sequences are SNHLY and FYNNEI. This CDR3 is 14 amino acids long. DNA of the CDR3: TGTGCCAGCAGTCAGGGGGCCAGGAGTTCACCCCTCCACTTT. Protein: CASSQGARSSPLHF.

The rearrangement joins TRBV7-8 to TRBJ2-1; 15 nucleotides line up with TRBD2. The CDR3 extends over 15 amino acids. V shed 2 bases, J shed 12 bases, and the junction held 5 bases outside the gene matches. Germline loops: CDR1 SGHVS, CDR2 FQNEAQ. CDR3 nucleotides: TGTGCCAGCAGCTTACGGACTAGCGGGGGGGCGTTGCAGTTCTTC. Translating it yields CASSLRTSGGALQFF.

The V gene is TRBV18, the J gene TRBJ1-2; D is ambiguous. The CDR3 spans 15 residues. Per the germline V gene, CDR1 is KGHSH and CDR2 is LQKENI. Trimming shortened V by 3 bases and J by 4 bases, and 15 bases separated the two germline ends. This CDR3 is CASSPNLQSAYGYTF. The CDR3 nucleotides read TGTGCCAGCTCACCTAACCTACAGAGTGCCTATGGCTACACCTTC. Filled out from reference TRBV18 and TRBJ1-2, the complete variable domain reads NAGVMQNPRHLVRRRGQEARLRCSPMKGHSHVYWYRQLPEEGLKFMVYLQKENIIDESGMPKERFSAEFPKEGPSILRIQQVVRGDSAAYFCASSPNLQSAYGYTFGSGTRLTVV.

The chain joins TRBV5-6 to TRBJ2-3, with TRBD2 matching over 14 bases. Germline trimming cut 4 bases from V and 8 bases from J; bases unmatched to any gene: 6. The germline V gene has CDR1 SGHDT and CDR2 YYEEEE. There are 15 residues in the CDR3. CDR3 sequence: CASSHGTSGSFTQYF. CDR3 bases: TGTGCCAGCAGCCACGGGACTAGCGGGAGCTTTACGCAGTATTTT.

The V and J genes are TRBV5-6 and TRBJ2-7; 9 bases fit TRBD1. J gave up 4 bases and V 0 bases, and 14 bases lay outside the gene matches. The CDR3 extends over 18 amino acids. The germline V gene encodes CDR1 SGHDT and CDR2 YYEEEE. CDR3 nucleotides: TGTGCCAGCAGCTTGGCGGAGGTGGGACAGGGACCCGTATACGAGCAGTACTTC. Translated: CASSLAEVGQGPVYEQYF.

The V and J genes are TRBV5-1 and TRBJ2-7; TRBD2 aligns across 10 bases. The CDR3 is 15 residues long. In germline, CDR1 is SGHRS, CDR2 YFSETQ. The V and J ends lost 4 bases and 4 bases, in that order; junction bases with no gene match: 8. Here the CDR3 reads CASSAGTSATYEQYF. The CDR3 nucleotides read TGCGCCAGCAGCGCCGGGACTAGCGCAACTTACGAGCAGTACTTC. Full variable domain (outside the CDR3, taken from reference TRBV5-1 and TRBJ2-7): KAGVTQTPRYLIKTRGQQVTLSCSPISGHRSVSWYQQTPGQGLQFLFEYFSETQRNKGNFPGRFSGRQFSNSRSEMNVSTLELGDSALYLCASSAGTSATYEQYFGPGTRLTVT.

The rearrangement uses TRBV18 and TRBJ2-2; tentative D call: TRBD1 (6 bases). V lost 6 bases to trimming and J lost 7 bases, with 15 bases between them. The CDR3 has 14 amino acids. Germline V gene lookup returns CDR1 KGHSH and CDR2 LQKENI. For the CDR3, the DNA is TGTGCCAGCTCCCAGCAGACAGGCGTCGGGGAGCTGTTTTTT. Translating gives CASSQQTGVGELFF.

CDR3 in DNA: TGTGCCAGCAGTTACACGCCAGGCCCCCAGCATTTT. Protein product: CASSYTPGPQHF. The genes are TRBV6-5 and TRBJ1-5; D gene unclear. This CDR3 comprises 12 residues. V shed 2 bases and J shed 10 bases, with 9 bases lying between them. Germline assignment: CDR1 MNHEY and CDR2 SVGAGI.

The chain carries TRBV5-1 and TRBJ1-2; 7 bases map to TRBD1. CDR3 length: 15 residues. Germline CDR1 SGHRS, CDR2 YFSETQ. V lost 4 bases to trimming and J lost 8 bases; unmatched junction nucleotides: 14. CDR3 in DNA: TGCGCCAGCAGCCTCATGGACAGGAGTGCGCAAGGCTACACCTTC. This gives the protein CASSLMDRSAQGYTF.

CDR3 amino acids: CASSLTENQPQHF. In DNA form, the CDR3 reads TGTGCCAGCAGTTTGACAGAGAATCAGCCCCAGCATTTT. The chain has TRBV28 and TRBJ1-5, with D tentatively TRBD1 (5 bases). V was pared by 3 bases and J by 4 bases, with 7 bases between. The CDR3 has 13 residues. The germline gives CDR1 MDHEN, CDR2 SYDVKM.

The chain links TRBV2 to TRBJ1-2; D is undetermined. Trimming cost V 6 bases and J 3 bases, with 17 bases left between them. Germline V gene data show CDR1 as SNHLY and CDR2 as FYNNEI. CDR3 length equals 15 residues. Written as DNA, the CDR3 is TGTGCCAGCAGGGCCGGGTGGGTGCTTGACTATGGCTACACCTTC. This translates into CASRAGWVLDYGYTF.

This chain joins TRBV30 and TRBJ1-6; 9 bases map to TRBD1. This CDR3 region has 15 residues. V lost 4 bases and J lost 10; bases outside the gene matches: 11. Germline CDR1 reads GTSNPN; CDR2 reads SVGIG (reference sequence). This CDR3 is CAWTPRGTGTSPLHF. DNA for the CDR3: TGTGCCTGGACCCCCCGTGGGACAGGGACGTCACCCCTCCACTTT.

The chain combines TRBV27 with TRBJ1-2, with 11 positions matching TRBD1. V shed 3 bases, J shed 6 bases, and the junction held 6 bases outside the gene matches. CDR3 size: 15 residues. Germline V gene lookup returns CDR1 MNHEY and CDR2 SMNVEV (reference sequence). The CDR3: CASSFWTGGFDGYTF. The CDR3 bases are TGTGCCAGCAGTTTCTGGACAGGGGGCTTTGATGGCTACACCTTC.

This sequence joins TRBV4-3 and TRBJ2-3; 8 positions agree with TRBD1. V dropped 4 bases and J dropped 3; count of bases not matched to a gene: 6. The V gene's germline CDR1 is LGHNA and CDR2 YSLEER. The CDR3 spans 15 residues. In DNA form, the CDR3 reads TGCGCCAGCAGCCGCAGGGGGCTCAATACAGATACGCAGTATTTT. Its translation: CASSRRGLNTDTQYF.

The chain recombines TRBV4-1 with TRBJ1-2; possible D gene TRBD1, 5 bases. Deletions cut 1 base from V and 5 bases from J, with 8 bases between. The germline V gene encodes CDR1 MGHRA and CDR2 YSYEKL. This CDR3 spans 13 amino acids. The CDR3 loop reads CASSQVAGYGYTF. The DNA of the CDR3 is TGCGCCAGCAGCCAAGTGGCAGGGTATGGCTACACCTTC.

To note about this clone: The germline gene is not matched at one end of the junction; a read error may be the cause. The rearrangement links TRBV7-7 to TRBJ1-4; TRBD1 matches at 10 bases. The CDR3 is 18 amino acids. Germline assignment: CDR1 SSHAT and CDR2 FNYEAQ (reference sequence). The CDR3 nucleotides are TGTGCTAGCAGCCCCTCGGACAGGGGGACTCAAACTAATGAAAAACTGTTTTTT. Protein sequence: CASSPSDRGTQTNEKLFF. The whole variable domain, remainder taken from reference TRBV7-7 and TRBJ1-4, is GAGVSQSPRYKVTKRGQDVTLRCDPISSHATLYWYQQALGQGPEFLTYFNYEAQPDKSGLPSDRFSAERPEGSISTLTIQRTEQRDSAMYRCASSPSDRGTQTNEKLFFGSGTQLSVL.